The clone carrying this TCR beta chain has only one observation. Its antigen is undetermined. The sample comes from a study of T cell responses to AZD1222 COVID-19 vaccine. Study-level findings and limits: Possibly, clonal diversity was underestimated; donors were largely white British and included more females. Repertoires were obtained only post-peak T cell response.

Profiled with immunoSEQ multiplex PCR; TCRdb holds only in-frame clones, not every one. Of roughly 60,000 clones listed, approximately 90% were seen once; the top ten hold just under 5%. Trimming removed 6 bases at V and 0 bases at J, with 15 bases between. Germline V gives CDR1 SGHNT, CDR2 YYREEE (reference sequence). The CDR3 spans 15 residues. The chain is built from TRBV5-4 and TRBJ1-2; unclear D gene. This TCR was sampled from an adult in good health. This specimen was peripheral blood, taken on day 0 of AZD1222 vaccination. DNA for the CDR3: TGTGCCAGCATCCCCTTTCAAGGAGCTAACTATGGCTACACCTTC. Residues: CASIPFQGANYGYTF. The variable domain in full, completed from reference TRBV5-4 and TRBJ1-2, reads ETGVTQSPTHLIKTRGQQVTLRCSSQSGHNTVSWYQQALGQGPQFIFQYYREEENGRGNFPPRFSGLQFPNYSSELNVNALELDDSALYLCASIPFQGANYGYTFGSGTRLTVV.